In its sample, the clone carrying this TCR beta chain was seen a few times. Its antigen is currently unknown. This entry comes from a study of T cells in localized non-small cell lung cancer. Study-wide results and limits: A median around 55 of the top 100 tumor clones appeared in adjacent lung.

Method: immunoSEQ multiplex PCR; TCRdb's copy keeps in-frame clones and lacks some. The data show some 980 clones, approximately 21% seen once. The J segment lost 5 bases and the V segment lost 1 base, leaving 13 bases of the junction unmatched. CDR1 and CDR2 (germline): SGHNT, YENEEA. The CDR3 runs 17 residues. The genes are TRBV11-3 and TRBJ2-5; TRBD1 aligns across 7 bases. This TCR was recovered from a male donor older than 55 with stage I lung adenocarcinoma. This specimen consisted of normal lung tissue next to the tumor, obtained before any cancer treatment. Here the CDR3 DNA reads TGTGCCAGCAGCTTAGGAGCTAGACAGGGTGGACAGGAGACCCAGTACTTC. The encoded protein is CASSLGARQGGQETQYF.